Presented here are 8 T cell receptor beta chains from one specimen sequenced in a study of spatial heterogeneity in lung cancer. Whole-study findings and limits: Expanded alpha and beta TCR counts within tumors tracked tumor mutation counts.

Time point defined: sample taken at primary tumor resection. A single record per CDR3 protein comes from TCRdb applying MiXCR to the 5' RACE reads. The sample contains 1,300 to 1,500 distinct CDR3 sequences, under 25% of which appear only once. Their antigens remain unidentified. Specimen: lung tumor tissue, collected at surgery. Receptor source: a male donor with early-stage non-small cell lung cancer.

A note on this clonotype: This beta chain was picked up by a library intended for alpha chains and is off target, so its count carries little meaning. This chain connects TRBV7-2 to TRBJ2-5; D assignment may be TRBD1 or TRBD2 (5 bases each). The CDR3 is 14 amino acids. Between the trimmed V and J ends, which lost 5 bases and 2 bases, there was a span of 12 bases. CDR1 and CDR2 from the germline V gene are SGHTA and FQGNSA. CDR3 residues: CASSRDGQQETQYF. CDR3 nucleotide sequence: TGTGCCAGCAGCCGGGACGGCCAACAAGAGACCCAGTACTTC.

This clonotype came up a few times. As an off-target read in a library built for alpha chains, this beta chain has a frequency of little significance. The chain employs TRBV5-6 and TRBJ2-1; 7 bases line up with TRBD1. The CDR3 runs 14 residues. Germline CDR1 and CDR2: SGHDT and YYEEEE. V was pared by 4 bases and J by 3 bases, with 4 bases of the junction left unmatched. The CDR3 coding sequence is TGTGCCAGCAGCGGGGGACAGTACTACAATGAGCAGTTCTTC. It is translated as CASSGGQYYNEQFF.

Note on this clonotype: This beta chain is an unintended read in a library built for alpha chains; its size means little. In nucleotides, the CDR3 is TGTGCCAGTGCCCGGGAGCCCTATGGCTACACCTTC. Translated: CASAREPYGYTF. The chain recombines TRBV19 with TRBJ1-2; D remains ambiguous. The germline CDR1 and CDR2 sequences are LNHDA and SQIVND (reference sequence). V was pared by 8 bases and J by 4 bases, with 11 bases between. The CDR3 runs 12 residues.

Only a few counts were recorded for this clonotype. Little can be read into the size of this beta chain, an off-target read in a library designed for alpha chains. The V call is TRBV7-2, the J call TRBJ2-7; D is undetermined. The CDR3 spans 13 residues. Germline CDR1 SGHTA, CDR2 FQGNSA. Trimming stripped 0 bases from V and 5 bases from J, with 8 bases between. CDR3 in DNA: TGTGCCAGCAGCTTAGCGGGAAAACACGAGCAGTACTTC. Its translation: CASSLAGKHEQYF.

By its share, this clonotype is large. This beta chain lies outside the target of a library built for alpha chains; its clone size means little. CDR3 coding DNA: TGTGCCAGCCGAAGGGGCCCGAACACCGGGGAGCTGTTTTTT. Its translation is CASRRGPNTGELFF. The chain joins TRBV28 to TRBJ2-2; a weak D match, TRBD1 (5 bases). Trimming cost V 8 bases and J 0 bases, with 10 bases left between them. Germline CDR1 is MDHEN and CDR2 is SYDVKM. The CDR3 has 14 residues.

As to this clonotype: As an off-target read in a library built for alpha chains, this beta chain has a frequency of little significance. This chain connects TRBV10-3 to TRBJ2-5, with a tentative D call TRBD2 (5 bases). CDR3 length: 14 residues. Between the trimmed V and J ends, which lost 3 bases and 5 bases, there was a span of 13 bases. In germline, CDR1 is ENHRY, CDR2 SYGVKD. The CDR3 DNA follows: TGTGCCATCAGTGAAAGTGGTAGCGTGGAGACCCAGTACTTC. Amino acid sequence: CAISESGSVETQYF.

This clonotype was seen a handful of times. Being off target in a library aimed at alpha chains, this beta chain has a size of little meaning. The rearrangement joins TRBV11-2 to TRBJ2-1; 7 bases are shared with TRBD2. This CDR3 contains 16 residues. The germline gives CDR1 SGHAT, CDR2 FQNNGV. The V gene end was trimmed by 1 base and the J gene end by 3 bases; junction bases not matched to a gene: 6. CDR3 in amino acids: CASSLVGAGDYNEQFF. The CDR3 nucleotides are TGTGCCAGCAGCTTAGTCGGCGCGGGAGACTACAATGAGCAGTTCTTC.

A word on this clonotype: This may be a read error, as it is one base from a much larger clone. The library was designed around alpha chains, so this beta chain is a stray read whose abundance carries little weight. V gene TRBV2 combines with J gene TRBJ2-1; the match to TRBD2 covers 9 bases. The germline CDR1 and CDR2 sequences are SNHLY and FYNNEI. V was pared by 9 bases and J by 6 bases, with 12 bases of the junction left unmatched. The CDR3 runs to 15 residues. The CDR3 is CASGVGTSPGNEQFF. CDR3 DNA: TGTGCCAGTGGAGTCGGGACTAGCCCCGGCAATGAGCAGTTCTTC.